A single sample gave rise to the 25 T cell receptor beta chains below, sequenced in a study of blood T cell repertoires in COVID-19. Sequencing was performed with immunoSEQ multiplex PCR; in TCRdb, only in-frame clones are kept and a portion is missing. The sample shows 100,000 to 150,000 clones, about 86% of them seen only once. Input material: peripheral blood. The receptors were sampled from a woman between 45 and 60 years old with acute or convalescent COVID-19.

This clone was seen once. The chain uses TRBV3-1 (or the pseudogene TRBV3-2) and TRBJ2-5; 8 nucleotides line up with TRBD1. Germline V gene sequence: CDR1 LGHDT, CDR2 YNNKEL (reference sequence). Trimming at V came to 0 bases and at J to 5 bases, leaving 2 bases not matched to a gene. CDR3 size: 14 residues. In nucleotides, the CDR3 is TGTGCCAGCAGCCAAGACAGGGGGCGGGAGACCCAGTACTTC. This encodes CASSQDRGRETQYF.

This clone occurred once. This sequence joins TRBV5-8 and TRBJ2-2, with D perhaps matching TRBD2 (5 bases). V was pared by 0 bases and J by 4 bases, with 7 bases between. The CDR3 has 14 amino acids. Germline CDR1 and CDR2: SGHTS and YDEGEE. In nucleotides, the CDR3 is TGTGCCAGCAGCTTGGATGGAGGCACCGGGGAGCTGTTTTTT. Protein sequence: CASSLDGGTGELFF.

The chain combines TRBV5-1 with TRBJ1-2, with TRBD1 as a possible D gene (6 bases). Germline V gene data show CDR1 as SGHRS and CDR2 as YFSETQ. This CDR3 comprises 12 residues. The V and J ends lost 0 bases and 6 bases respectively, with 6 bases between them. The DNA of the CDR3 is TGCGCCAGCAGCTTGGACAGGGATGGCTACACCTTC. Protein: CASSLDRDGYTF.

This chain links TRBV20-1 with TRBJ2-1; 8 nucleotides align to TRBD2. The CDR3 sequence is 14 residues long. V trimming: 3 bases; J trimming: 7 bases; junction bases outside the gene matches: 8. Germline-derived CDR1 and CDR2 are DFQATT and SNEGSKA (reference sequence). The CDR3 bases are TGCAGTGCTAGTGTCGGGAGGGTTGTAAATGAGCAGTTCTTC. It encodes CSASVGRVVNEQFF.

This rearrangement joins TRBV19 to TRBJ1-2, with D maybe TRBD1 (6 bases). This CDR3 is built from 16 residues. V dropped 4 bases and J dropped 0 bases, with 15 bases sitting between them. In germline, CDR1 is LNHDA, CDR2 SQIVND (reference sequence). The CDR3 nucleotides read TGTGCCAGTAGTAGGACAGCGACGTTAGCTAACTATGGCTACACCTTC. This encodes CASSRTATLANYGYTF. Full variable domain (outside the CDR3, taken from reference TRBV19 and TRBJ1-2): DGGITQSPKYLFRKEGQNVTLSCEQNLNHDAMYWYRQDPGQGLRLIYYSQIVNDFQKGDIAEGYSVSREKKESFPLTVTSAQKNPTAFYLCASSRTATLANYGYTFGSGTRLTVV.

The CDR3 DNA sequence: TGTGCCAGCAGCGAACCACAACTAGCGGCCTACAATGAGCAGTTCTTC. Its translation is CASSEPQLAAYNEQFF. The chain carries TRBV6-1 and TRBJ2-1; 8 bases match TRBD2. The CDR3 totals 16 residues. CDR1 MNHNS and CDR2 SASEGT come from the germline V gene. V was clipped by 6 bases and J by 2 bases; unmatched bases: 9.

The chain joins TRBV2 to TRBJ1-5; 7 bases line up with TRBD1. The germline gives CDR1 SNHLY, CDR2 FYNNEI. V lost 7 bases to trimming and J lost 6 bases; unmatched junction nucleotides: 12. This CDR3 region has 15 residues. The CDR3 region is CASTFGQEISQPQHF. DNA of the CDR3: TGTGCCAGCACTTTTGGACAGGAGATCTCTCAGCCCCAGCATTTT. The complete variable domain, with remaining parts taken from reference TRBV2 and TRBJ1-5, reads EPEVTQTPSHQVTQMGQEVILRCVPISNHLYFYWYRQILGQKVEFLVSFYNNEISEKSEIFDDQFSVERPDGSNFTLKIRSTKLEDSAMYFCASTFGQEISQPQHFGDGTRLSIL.

The chain couples TRBV6-2 or TRBV6-3 to TRBJ1-5, with a tentative D call TRBD1 (6 bases). With 5 bases removed from V and 3 bases from J, the gap between germline ends came to 17 bases. The CDR3 loop spans 16 amino acids. Germline assignment: CDR1 MNHEY and CDR2 SVGEGT. The CDR3 region has the DNA TGTGCCAGCAGTCGAACAGGGTTTGGGCACAATCAGCCCCAGCATTTT. Its translation is CASSRTGFGHNQPQHF.

Only one count was recorded for this clone. The chain employs TRBV29-1 and TRBJ1-5, with D maybe TRBD1 (6 bases). The CDR3 has 15 residues. Trimming removed 6 bases at V and 0 bases at J, with 15 bases between. Germline CDR1 reads SQVTM; CDR2 reads ANQGSEA. CDR3 amino acids: CSVTTQGDSNQPQHF. In DNA form, the CDR3 reads TGCAGCGTAACAACACAGGGAGATAGCAATCAGCCCCAGCATTTT.

V and J are TRBV18 and TRBJ1-1; 7 positions match TRBD1. The germline V gene encodes CDR1 KGHSH and CDR2 LQKENI. CDR3 length: 12 residues. V gave up 3 bases and J gave up 5 bases; unmatched junction bases: 0. The CDR3 sequence is CASSPGQTEAFF. CDR3 DNA sequence: TGTGCCAGCTCACCGGGACAGACTGAAGCTTTCTTT.

The chain carries TRBV2 and TRBJ2-6; TRBD2 is a possible D gene (6 bases). The germline V gene has CDR1 SNHLY and CDR2 FYNNEI. V was pared by 7 bases and J by 1 base, with 11 bases between. This CDR3 region has 15 residues. The CDR3 protein is CASKGGFSGANVLTF. As DNA, the CDR3 is TGTGCCAGCAAAGGAGGGTTTTCTGGGGCCAACGTCCTGACTTTC.

Written as DNA, the CDR3 is TGTGCCAGCAACCCGGACAGGGCTAACTATGGCTACACCTTC. Protein: CASNPDRANYGYTF. This chain links TRBV5-8 with TRBJ1-2; 8 bases fit TRBD1. This CDR3 is 14 amino acids long. Germline-derived CDR1 and CDR2 are SGHTS and YDEGEE. The junction had 4 bases not matched to a gene; V was cut back by 6 bases and J by 0 bases.

The gene calls are TRBV9 and TRBJ2-1, with 7 nucleotides matching TRBD2. The CDR3 extends over 16 amino acids. Germline trimming cut 1 base from V and 6 bases from J; bases unmatched to any gene: 10. In germline, CDR1 is SGDLS, CDR2 YYNGEE. The CDR3 is CASSVLGGSRFNEQFF. The CDR3 DNA reads as TGTGCCAGCAGCGTACTGGGCGGGAGCCGGTTCAATGAGCAGTTCTTC.

This chain links TRBV4-2 with TRBJ2-1; 12 nucleotides agree with TRBD2. The CDR3 runs to 15 residues. Germline CDR1 reads LGHNA; CDR2 reads YNFKEQ. Trimming cost V 4 bases and J 5 bases; bases outside gene matches: 3. CDR3 coding DNA: TGTGCCAGCAGCCGGGGACTAGCGGGTCACAATGAGCAGTTCTTC. Protein product: CASSRGLAGHNEQFF.

The chain joins TRBV4-2 to TRBJ1-6; 7 nucleotides match TRBD1. The CDR3 runs 14 residues. Germline CDR1 LGHNA, CDR2 YNFKEQ. V dropped 1 base and J dropped 10; count of bases not matched to a gene: 4. CDR3 amino acids: CASSQGQGGSPLHF. CDR3 coding DNA: TGTGCCAGCAGCCAAGGACAGGGTGGCTCACCCCTCCACTTT.

This rearrangement joins TRBV5-1 to TRBJ2-1; TRBD2 agrees at 8 bases. Trimming took 1 base from V and 2 from J; bases not matched to a gene: 2. The CDR3 has 15 residues. Per germline, CDR1 SGHRS and CDR2 YFSETQ. Here the CDR3 reads CASSLPLAAYNEQFF. The CDR3 region has the DNA TGCGCCAGCAGCTTGCCACTAGCGGCCTACAATGAGCAGTTCTTC.

The rearrangement uses TRBV12-3 or TRBV12-4 and TRBJ2-3; D perhaps matches TRBD2 (5 bases). V dropped 6 bases and J dropped 11 bases, with 15 bases sitting between them. This CDR3 is 12 amino acids long. The CDR3, as DNA: TGTGCCAGCAGACGGACTTCAAGTCGGCAGTATTTT. Protein sequence: CASRRTSSRQYF.

V usage is TRBV3-1 (or the pseudogene TRBV3-2) and J usage is TRBJ1-2; D call uncertain. The CDR3 contains 14 residues. Germline V gene sequence: CDR1 LGHDT, CDR2 YNNKEL (reference sequence). V gave up 6 bases and J gave up 0 bases, with 11 bases separating them. The chain's CDR3 is CASSFPGANYGYTF. Written as DNA, the CDR3 is TGTGCCAGCAGTTTTCCGGGAGCTAACTATGGCTACACCTTC.

This clone came up a few times. The V gene is TRBV28, the J gene TRBJ1-1, with a possible D match to TRBD1 (5 bases). V dropped 3 bases and J dropped 1 base, with 12 bases sitting between them. The CDR3 is 15 residues long. The germline V gene encodes CDR1 MDHEN and CDR2 SYDVKM. The CDR3 nucleotides read TGTGCCAGCAGTTTTCTGGACATGGGGAACACTGAAGCTTTCTTT. Translated, it gives CASSFLDMGNTEAFF.

V gene TRBV6-5 combines with J gene TRBJ2-1; TRBD2 aligns across 7 bases. With V trimmed by 4 bases and J by 10 bases, 13 bases remained unmatched. This CDR3 comprises 15 residues. CDR1 is MNHEY and CDR2 is SVGAGI in the germline V gene. CDR3 sequence: CASSSGPKGRGEQFF. Here the CDR3 DNA reads TGTGCCAGCAGTTCCGGGCCGAAAGGGCGGGGGGAGCAGTTCTTC.

The chain carries TRBV29-1 and TRBJ1-1, with TRBD1 matching 7 bases. The CDR3 has 13 residues. Trimming removed 7 bases from V and 0 bases from J; junction bases left unmatched: 5. Germline loops: CDR1 SQVTM, CDR2 ANQGSEA. CDR3 region: CSAGGQMNTEAFF. CDR3 sequence (DNA): TGCAGCGCTGGGGGACAGATGAACACTGAAGCTTTCTTT.

The chain combines TRBV5-1 with TRBJ1-1, with 7 nucleotides matching TRBD1. This CDR3 contains 15 residues. J was trimmed by 2 bases and V by 1 base; bases with no gene match: 5. CDR1 and CDR2 (germline): SGHRS, YFSETQ. CDR3 in amino acids: CASSLTRTGNTEAFF. The CDR3 DNA reads as TGCGCCAGCAGCTTGACCCGGACAGGTAACACTGAAGCTTTCTTT.

The V call is TRBV7-2, the J call TRBJ1-5; D is unclear. Trimming removed 0 bases at V and 11 bases at J, with 17 bases between. CDR1 is SGHTA and CDR2 is FQGNSA in the germline V gene. The CDR3 consists of 15 residues. The CDR3 bases are TGTGCCAGCAGCTTAGCGTCTTCCCCTGGCTTCGCCCAGCATTTT. This gives the protein CASSLASSPGFAQHF.

The chain has TRBV30 and TRBJ2-1; 11 positions agree with TRBD2. The CDR3 has 15 amino acids. The junction had 6 bases not matched to a gene; V was cut back by 4 bases and J by 4 bases. Germline-derived CDR1 and CDR2 are GTSNPN and SVGIG (reference sequence). DNA of the CDR3: TGTGCCTGGACGCTGGGGACTAGCGGTTACAATGAGCAGTTCTTC. This gives the protein CAWTLGTSGYNEQFF.

The table lists this clone with a count of one. This sequence joins TRBV6-6 and TRBJ1-1, with 7 bases fitting TRBD1. Germline CDR1 is MNHNY and CDR2 is SVGAGI (reference sequence). The ends lost 10 bases at V and 1 base at J; junction bases unmatched: 9. The CDR3 covers 14 residues. The CDR3 reads CATDLQGENTEAFF. In nucleotides, the CDR3 is TGTGCCACGGACCTCCAGGGGGAGAACACTGAAGCTTTCTTT.